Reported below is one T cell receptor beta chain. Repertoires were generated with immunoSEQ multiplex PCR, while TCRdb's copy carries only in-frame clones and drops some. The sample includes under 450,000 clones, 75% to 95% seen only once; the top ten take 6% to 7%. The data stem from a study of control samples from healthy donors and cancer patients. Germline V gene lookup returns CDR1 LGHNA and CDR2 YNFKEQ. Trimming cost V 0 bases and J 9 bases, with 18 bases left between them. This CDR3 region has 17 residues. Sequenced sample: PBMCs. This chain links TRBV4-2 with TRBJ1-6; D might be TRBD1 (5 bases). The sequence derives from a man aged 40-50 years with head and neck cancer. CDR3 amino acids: CASSQEGNTGHISPLHF. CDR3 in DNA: TGTGCCAGCAGCCAAGAGGGTAACACAGGCCATATTTCACCCCTCCACTTT.